This T cell receptor beta chain stems from a study of metastatic and nonmetastatic thyroid tumors. V shed 6 bases and J 2 bases; nucleotides not matched to a gene: 10. Germline V lookup: CDR1 SGHTA, CDR2 FQGNSA. The CDR3 contains 16 residues. All patients reached thyroid surgery having received no treatment beforehand. With MiXCR, TCRdb reprocessed the PCR reads. The sample shows tens of thousands of clones, roughly an eighth of them seen only once. There are many counts of this clone. Specimen: blood. The clonotype comes from a female donor with papillary thyroid cancer or a benign thyroid nodule (not recorded which). Some clones in this sample may be carry-over from other donors' samples. This rearrangement joins TRBV7-2 to TRBJ2-5; 9 bases agree with TRBD2. This chain's CDR3 is CASRLRGGRGQETQYF. CDR3 bases: TGTGCCAGCAGACTAAGGGGCGGGAGGGGACAAGAGACCCAGTACTTC.